Listed below are T cell receptor beta chains from one sample, sequenced in a study of blood T cells in healthy people across ages. MiXCR, run by TCRdb on the 5' RACE reads, gives a single entry per CDR3 protein. The sample lists about 640,000 distinct CDR3 sequences, around 54% seen once, with 30% to 40% in the top ten. The specimen was blood. These receptors were obtained from a man between 60 and 70 years old in good health. CDR3s include the opening cysteine and the closing phenylalanine or tryptophan. A D gene is named only where the DNA matches it firmly. Clone size is stated in some rows and not others, as once, few, many or a class when expanded.

clone_size cdr3_length d_call j_call v_call cdr3_aa cdr3_nt
NA 18 TRBD1 TRBJ2-4 TRBV10-3 CAISESARTGGAGNIQYF TGTGCCATCAGTGAGTCAGCCCGGACAGGGGGAGCGGGTAACATTCAGTACTTC
NA 15 TRBD1 TRBJ2-7 TRBV6-6 CASSYSGQGNYEQYF TGTGCCAGCAGTTACTCCGGACAGGGGAACTACGAGCAGTACTTC
NA 13 TRBD1 TRBJ2-5 TRBV5-1 CASTRDREETQYF TGCGCCAGCACCCGGGACAGGGAAGAGACCCAGTACTTC
few 13 NA TRBJ2-5 TRBV7-2 CASSLLLQETQYF TGTGCCAGCAGCCTCCTCCTCCAAGAGACCCAGTACTTC
NA 14 NA TRBJ2-5 TRBV20-1 CSARPENGEETQYF TGCAGTGCCCGACCTGAGAATGGGGAAGAGACCCAGTACTTC
NA 13 TRBD1 TRBJ1-2 TRBV5-1 CASSQGDSYGYTF TGCGCCAGCAGCCAAGGGGACAGTTATGGCTACACCTTC
NA 16 TRBD2 TRBJ2-1 TRBV5-1 CASSPGTSGGLSEQFF TGCGCCAGCAGCCCAGGGACTAGCGGGGGCCTATCTGAGCAGTTCTTC
NA 13 TRBD2 TRBJ2-5 TRBV12-3/TRBV12-4 CASSRSSGATQYF TGTGCCAGCAGTCGGTCCAGCGGGGCGACCCAGTACTTC
few 13 NA TRBJ2-5 TRBV20-1 CSARDAGRETQYF TGCAGTGCTAGAGATGCCGGTCGTGAGACCCAGTACTTC
NA 11 NA TRBJ1-4 TRBV20-1 CSARDTEKLFF TGCAGTGCAAGGGACACAGAAAAACTGTTTTTT
many 14 TRBD2 TRBJ2-7 TRBV7-2 CASSFSGGAYEQYF TGTGCCAGCAGCTTTAGCGGGGGAGCCTACGAGCAGTACTTC
NA 13 TRBD2 TRBJ2-4 TRBV3-1 CASGLAGGSEQYF TGTGCCAGCGGACTAGCGGGGGGGTCTGAGCAGTACTTC
NA 15 TRBD2 TRBJ2-3 TRBV9 CASCVERTSGGRQYF TGTGCCAGCTGCGTAGAACGTACTAGCGGGGGGAGGCAGTATTTT
NA 17 TRBD1 TRBJ2-7 TRBV7-8 CASSLVVGQGSFYEQYF TGTGCCAGCAGCTTAGTAGTGGGACAGGGTTCCTTCTACGAGCAGTACTTC
NA 14 NA TRBJ2-5 TRBV5-4 CASSLAGVVETQYF TGTGCCAGCAGCTTGGCAGGGGTCGTGGAGACCCAGTACTTC
NA 16 TRBD2 TRBJ2-5 TRBV12-3/TRBV12-4 CASSLGVAGVYNEQYF TGTGCCAGCAGTTTAGGGGTAGCGGGGGTATACAATGAGCAGTACTTC
few 14 NA TRBJ1-2 TRBV5-5 CASSPDGDLPGYTF TGTGCCAGCAGCCCTGATGGGGACTTACCTGGCTACACCTTC
NA 16 TRBD1 TRBJ1-2 TRBV4-1 CASSQDSGTGAYGYTF TGCGCCAGCAGCCAAGACTCCGGGACAGGGGCCTATGGCTACACCTTC
NA 15 NA TRBJ2-7 TRBV5-1 CASSLARQASYEQYF TGCGCCAGCAGCTTGGCCCGGCAGGCCTCCTACGAGCAGTACTTC
few 15 TRBD1 TRBJ2-5 TRBV12-3/TRBV12-4 CASSGQGAMGETQYF TGTGCCAGCAGTGGACAGGGGGCAATGGGAGAGACCCAGTACTTC
NA 14 TRBD1 TRBJ1-5 TRBV20-1 CSATGGGGNQPQHF TGCAGTGCTACAGGGGGCGGTGGCAATCAGCCCCAGCATTTT
NA 14 NA TRBJ2-7 TRBV27 CASSLGTLPYEQYF TGTGCCAGCAGTTTAGGGACACTTCCCTACGAGCAGTACTTC
few 10 NA TRBJ2-5 TRBV20-1 CSAERETQYF TGCAGTGCAGAGAGAGAGACCCAGTACTTC
NA 15 NA TRBJ2-5 TRBV20-1 CSASAYSRAGVTQYF TGCAGTGCTAGTGCCTACAGTCGGGCTGGGGTGACCCAGTACTTC
NA 15 NA TRBJ1-5 TRBV6-6 CASTQDSGLNQPQHF TGTGCCAGCACCCAGGACAGCGGACTTAATCAGCCCCAGCATTTT
NA 15 NA TRBJ2-3 TRBV6-6 CASSYSRRDPDTQYF TGTGCCAGCAGTTACTCGAGGAGGGACCCAGATACGCAGTATTTT
NA 15 TRBD1 TRBJ2-7 TRBV27 CASSAGTGRSYEQYF TGTGCCAGCAGTGCAGGGACAGGGCGCTCCTACGAGCAGTACTTC
NA 15 NA TRBJ2-1 TRBV14 CASSPLEGYQETQFF TGTGCCAGCAGTCCTTTGGAGGGGTACCAAGAGACCCAGTTCTTC
many 14 NA TRBJ2-5 TRBV7-2 CASSHTDRQETQYF TGTGCCAGCAGCCACACCGACAGGCAAGAGACCCAGTACTTC
few 11 NA TRBJ1-2 TRBV20-1 CSASWGYGYTF TGCAGTGCTAGTTGGGGATATGGCTACACCTTC
NA 14 TRBD1 TRBJ2-7 TRBV9 CASLRTGVSYEQYF TGTGCCAGCTTACGGACAGGGGTTTCCTACGAGCAGTACTTC
NA 15 NA TRBJ1-4 TRBV6-6 CASSYTARSDEKLFF TGTGCCAGCAGTTACACGGCACGCTCGGATGAAAAACTGTTTTTT
few 16 NA TRBJ2-7 TRBV7-9 CASSLATGTATYEQYF TGTGCCAGCAGCTTAGCGACCGGGACGGCAACCTACGAGCAGTACTTC